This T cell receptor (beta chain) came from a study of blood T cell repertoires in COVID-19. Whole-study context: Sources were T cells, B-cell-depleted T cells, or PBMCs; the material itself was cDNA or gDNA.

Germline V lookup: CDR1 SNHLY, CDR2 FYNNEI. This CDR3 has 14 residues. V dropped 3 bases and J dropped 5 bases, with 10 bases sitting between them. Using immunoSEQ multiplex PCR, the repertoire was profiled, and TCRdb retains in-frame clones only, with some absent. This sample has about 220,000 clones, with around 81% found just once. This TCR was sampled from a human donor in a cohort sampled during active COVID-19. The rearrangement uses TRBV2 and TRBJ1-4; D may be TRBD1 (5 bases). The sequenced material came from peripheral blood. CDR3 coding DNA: TGTGCCAGCAGTGAGGGGCACCAAAATGAAAAACTGTTTTTT. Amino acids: CASSEGHQNEKLFF.